What follows is one TCR beta chain and its context. Which antigen it targets is not known. No clone much larger than this one lies a single base away; base qualities are absent. Library prep was done by the immunoSEQ multiplex PCR assay. This is the immuneACCESS table as TCRdb keeps it, with only in-frame sequences that have V and J called. A part of the clones is gone; compared with another copy, unresolved V genes explain less than half, and the rest is unexplained. The sample data list approximately 17,000 clones, and around nine tenths of these were observed just once. 8% to 13% of the sample rests with the top ten. These data are taken from a study of technical replicates of blood from four donors (dated by TCRdb to 2015 to 2018). The CDR3 runs 15 residues from the cysteine to the phenylalanine. Only the CDR3 DNA is retained, 45 bases long and in frame from the first base. V and J are trimmed by 3 bases and 5 bases, and the gene matches miss 5 bases of the junction. CDR1 is given as LNHDA and CDR2 as SQIVND, both from the germline V gene (reference sequence).

The sample taken for sequencing was PBMCs. The chain is made from TRBV19 and TRBJ2-3, with 10 bases aligning to TRBD2. The clonotype originates from a human donor in good health. The CDR3 in this case is CASSIALAGGDTQYF. DNA sequence: TGTGCCAGTAGTATTGCTTTAGCGGGGGGAGATACGCAGTATTTT.